Each of the 26 T cell receptor beta chains below was sequenced from the same sample in a study of blood T cell repertoires in COVID-19. The table came from immunoSEQ multiplex PCR; TCRdb's copy has only in-frame clones and leaves some out. The sample records approximately 180,000 clones, more than 80% being singletons. Sequenced sample: peripheral blood. These receptors were collected from an elderly woman with COVID-19, enrolled during active disease.

The gene calls are TRBV28 and TRBJ1-1; 8 nucleotides agree with TRBD1. With V trimmed by 8 bases and J by 3 bases, 5 bases remained unmatched. CDR1 MDHEN and CDR2 SYDVKM come from the germline V gene. The CDR3 sequence is 13 residues long. The CDR3, as DNA: TGTGCCAGCTGCCTGACAGGGGACACTGAAGCTTTCTTT. It translates to CASCLTGDTEAFF.

The J gene is TRBJ1-4, the V gene TRBV6-5; unclear D gene. The germline gives CDR1 MNHEY, CDR2 SVGAGI. This CDR3 has 15 amino acids. Between the trimmed V and J ends, which lost 6 bases and 4 bases, there was a span of 15 bases. The DNA of the CDR3 is TGTGCCAGCAGATATGCGGAATTGGATAATGAAAAACTGTTTTTT. This encodes CASRYAELDNEKLFF.

The V and J genes are TRBV9 and TRBJ2-1; 10 positions match TRBD2. J gave up 4 bases and V 0 bases, and 4 bases lay outside the gene matches. Germline V gives CDR1 SGDLS, CDR2 YYNGEE. CDR3 length: 16 residues. The CDR3: CASSVGSSGRYNEQFF. CDR3 nucleotides: TGTGCCAGCAGCGTAGGTTCTAGCGGGAGATACAATGAGCAGTTCTTC.

The chain links TRBV4-2 to TRBJ1-5; TRBD1 matches at 7 bases. CDR3 size: 15 residues. V lost 1 base to trimming and J lost 5 bases; unmatched junction nucleotides: 5. Germline V gives CDR1 LGHNA, CDR2 YNFKEQ. CDR3 loop: CASSQVTGSDQPQHF. The CDR3 nucleotides are TGTGCCAGCAGCCAAGTGACAGGGTCTGATCAGCCCCAGCATTTT.

This clone was observed a handful of times. J is TRBJ2-7 and V is TRBV27, with 12 bases aligning to TRBD1. This CDR3 spans 15 amino acids. Germline V gene lookup returns CDR1 MNHEY and CDR2 SMNVEV (reference sequence). The trim removed 5 bases at V and 4 bases at J, leaving 6 bases unmatched. The CDR3 DNA is TGTGCCAGCAGTCTAGGGACAGGGGGCGTTTACGAGCAGTACTTC. It translates to CASSLGTGGVYEQYF.

J is TRBJ1-4 and V is TRBV5-1; 8 nucleotides agree with TRBD1. Germline assignment: CDR1 SGHRS and CDR2 YFSETQ. The CDR3 runs 13 residues. The V segment lost 6 bases and the J segment 8 bases; nucleotides outside the gene matches: 6. This CDR3 is CASTTGDGEKLFF. In DNA, the CDR3 is TGCGCCAGCACGACAGGGGACGGGGAAAAACTGTTTTTT. Filled out from reference TRBV5-1 and TRBJ1-4, the complete variable domain reads KAGVTQTPRYLIKTRGQQVTLSCSPISGHRSVSWYQQTPGQGLQFLFEYFSETQRNKGNFPGRFSGRQFSNSRSEMNVSTLELGDSALYLCASTTGDGEKLFFGSGTQLSVL.

The table lists this clone with a few counts. The rearrangement links TRBV7-8 to TRBJ2-7; maybe TRBD2 (6 bases). Trimming took off 5 bases at V and 3 bases at J, with 17 bases between the two ends. Germline CDR1 SGHVS, CDR2 FQNEAQ. This CDR3 comprises 15 residues. CDR3 amino acids: CASSPRTGESYEQYF. The CDR3 nucleotides are TGTGCCAGCAGCCCCCGGACGGGAGAAAGCTACGAGCAGTACTTC.

This clone was counted at least ten times. The genes are TRBV14 and TRBJ2-2; tentative D call: TRBD2 (5 bases). Between the trimmed V and J ends, which lost 5 bases and 5 bases, there was a span of 18 bases. Germline-derived CDR1 and CDR2 are SGHDN and FVKESK. The CDR3 consists of 16 residues. DNA for the CDR3: TGTGCCAGCAGCTCAGACCTAGCCTGGCCTACCGGGGAGCTGTTTTTT. Protein product: CASSSDLAWPTGELFF. The entire variable domain, with the rest obtained from reference TRBV14 and TRBJ2-2, is as follows: EAGVTQFPSHSVIEKGQTVTLRCDPISGHDNLYWYRRVMGKEIKFLLHFVKESKQDESGMPNNRFLAERTGGTYSTLKVQPAELEDSGVYFCASSSDLAWPTGELFFGEGSRLTVL.

The chain employs TRBV6-6 and TRBJ2-3; TRBD2 matches at 12 bases. The CDR3 is made up of 17 amino acids. The germline CDR1 and CDR2 sequences are MNHNY and SVGAGI (reference sequence). V was clipped by 6 bases and J by 3 bases; unmatched bases: 10. CDR3 amino acids: CASRRLAGDTGTDTQYF. CDR3 coding DNA: TGTGCCAGCAGGCGACTAGCGGGAGACACTGGTACAGATACGCAGTATTTT.

The rearrangement joins TRBV11-3 to TRBJ2-1, with D tentatively TRBD2 (7 bases). V gave up 5 bases and J gave up 2 bases, with 13 bases separating them. From germline, CDR1 is SGHNT and CDR2 YENEEA. The CDR3 runs 15 residues. CDR3 sequence (DNA): TGTGCCAGCAGCCAGGGGCTAGCGGCCTACAATGAGCAGTTCTTC. This translates into CASSQGLAAYNEQFF. The full variable domain, rest sourced from reference TRBV11-3 and TRBJ2-1, is EAGVVQSPRYKIIEKKQPVAFWCNPISGHNTLYWYLQNLGQGPELLIRYENEEAVDDSQLPKDRFSAERLKGVDSTLKIQPAELGDSAVYLCASSQGLAAYNEQFFGPGTRLTVL.

J is TRBJ2-7 and V is TRBV10-3; tentatively, D is TRBD1 (6 bases). The V and J ends lost 4 bases and 7 bases respectively, with 17 bases between them. The length of the CDR3 is 14 residues. Germline CDR1 is ENHRY and CDR2 is SYGVKD. Written as DNA, the CDR3 is TGTGCCATCAGTGTTTCTACAGGGTCAGATGAGCAGTACTTC. Translated, it gives CAISVSTGSDEQYF.

The count of this clone is one. This sequence joins TRBV5-4 and TRBJ1-4, with D possibly TRBD1 on 5 matching bases. CDR1 is SGHNT, CDR2 YYREEE, per germline (reference sequence). The CDR3 has 13 residues. V shed 4 bases and J shed 8 bases, with 12 bases lying between them. CDR3 sequence: CASSRGFREKLFF. The CDR3 DNA follows: TGTGCCAGCAGCAGGGGTTTTAGGGAAAAACTGTTTTTT.

This clone was counted a few times. This sequence joins TRBV24-1 and TRBJ1-1; weak D call: TRBD1 (5 bases). Trimming stripped 7 bases from V and 5 bases from J, with 16 bases between. The germline gives CDR1 KGHDR, CDR2 SFDVKD. This CDR3 comprises 14 residues. CDR3 loop: CATREGQGGTEAFF. The CDR3 bases are TGTGCCACCAGGGAGGGGCAGGGTGGGACTGAAGCTTTCTTT.

The V and J genes are TRBV7-9 and TRBJ2-5; a possible D gene is TRBD2 (6 bases). Germline V gene data show CDR1 as SEHNR and CDR2 as FQNEAQ (reference sequence). The V end was cut by 4 bases, the J end by 7 bases, with 7 bases between. CDR3 length equals 11 residues. CDR3 protein: CASSSGRTQYF. DNA for the CDR3: TGTGCCAGCAGCTCCGGGAGGACCCAGTACTTC. Looking up the rest from reference TRBV7-9 and TRBJ2-5 gives the full variable domain: DTGVSQNPRHKITKRGQNVTFRCDPISEHNRLYWYRQTLGQGPEFLTYFQNEAQLEKSRLLSDRFSAERPKGSFSTLEIQRTEQGDSAMYLCASSSGRTQYFGPGTRLLVL.

V usage is TRBV2 and J usage is TRBJ1-2, with 8 nucleotides matching TRBD1. Germline assignment: CDR1 SNHLY and CDR2 FYNNEI. J was trimmed by 7 bases and V by 8 bases; bases with no gene match: 12. This CDR3 has 14 residues. Written as DNA, the CDR3 is TGTGCCAGCTCCTCACGGGGACAGGTTTCTGGCTACACCTTC. It translates to CASSSRGQVSGYTF.

The genes are TRBV2 and TRBJ1-4; 9 bases fit TRBD1. The CDR3 extends over 15 amino acids. J gave up 6 bases and V 6 bases, and 8 bases lay outside the gene matches. Germline V lookup: CDR1 SNHLY, CDR2 FYNNEI. The CDR3 nucleotides read TGTGCCAGCAGAGTCACCGGACAGGGGTATGAAAAACTGTTTTTT. Its protein product is CASRVTGQGYEKLFF. Using reference TRBV2 and TRBJ1-4 for the parts outside the CDR3, the full variable domain is EPEVTQTPSHQVTQMGQEVILRCVPISNHLYFYWYRQILGQKVEFLVSFYNNEISEKSEIFDDQFSVERPDGSNFTLKIRSTKLEDSAMYFCASRVTGQGYEKLFFGSGTQLSVL.

This clone was detected a few times. The chain carries TRBV28 and TRBJ1-2; D gene ambiguous. Germline lookup yields CDR1 MDHEN and CDR2 SYDVKM. The V end was cut by 5 bases, the J end by 8 bases, with 15 bases between. The CDR3 covers 13 residues. Here the CDR3 reads CASSPLHLQGYTF. As DNA, the CDR3 is TGTGCCAGCAGTCCTCTTCACCTTCAGGGCTACACCTTC.

The rearrangement joins TRBV7-2 to TRBJ1-3; D call uncertain. The CDR3 contains 15 residues. V lost 0 bases to trimming and J lost 0 bases, with 6 bases between them. Per the germline V gene, CDR1 is SGHTA and CDR2 is FQGNSA. The CDR3 DNA sequence: TGTGCCAGCAGCTTAGCCAGCGTCTCTGGAAACACCATATATTTT. Encoded protein: CASSLASVSGNTIYF.

The rearrangement links TRBV5-1 to TRBJ2-7; D is possibly TRBD1 (7 bases). Germline V lookup: CDR1 SGHRS, CDR2 YFSETQ. Trimming pared 0 bases from V and 4 bases from J, leaving 11 bases between. CDR3 size: 14 residues. The CDR3 DNA reads TGCGCCAGCAGCTTGGCAGGGGGGTCTTACGAGCAGTACTTC. Translated: CASSLAGGSYEQYF.

The gene calls are TRBV6-5 and TRBJ2-2; D gene unclear. CDR3 length: 14 residues. The germline V and J ends were trimmed by 4 bases and 1 base, with 7 bases remaining between them. In germline, CDR1 is MNHEY, CDR2 SVGAGI. As DNA, the CDR3 is TGTGCCAGCAGTTTAAGAGGGAACACCGGGGAGCTGTTTTTT. The encoded protein is CASSLRGNTGELFF.

This chain joins TRBV5-4 and TRBJ2-3, with D possibly matching TRBD1 (6 bases). The V end lost 4 bases, the J end lost 4 bases, and 13 bases lay between the germline ends. Germline values: CDR1 SGHNT, CDR2 YYREEE (reference sequence). The CDR3 is 14 residues long. This chain's CDR3 is CASSNPTGPDTQYF. CDR3 nucleotides: TGTGCCAGCAGCAACCCGACAGGACCAGATACGCAGTATTTT.

This clone was observed a few times. This chain connects TRBV4-3 to TRBJ1-1, with 8 positions matching TRBD1. V was clipped by 1 base and J by 2 bases; unmatched bases: 9. This CDR3 comprises 17 residues. CDR1 and CDR2 (germline): LGHNA, YSLEER. The CDR3: CASSQAFETGVNTEAFF. CDR3 sequence (DNA): TGCGCCAGCAGCCAAGCGTTCGAGACAGGGGTTAACACTGAAGCTTTCTTT.

The rearrangement links TRBV5-1 to TRBJ1-1; 7 bases are shared with TRBD1. The CDR3 is 14 amino acids. The trim removed 2 bases at V and 1 base at J, leaving 2 bases unmatched. Per the germline V gene, CDR1 is SGHRS and CDR2 is YFSETQ. This CDR3 is CASSFGQENTEAFF. CDR3 nucleotides: TGCGCCAGCAGCTTTGGACAGGAGAACACTGAAGCTTTCTTT.

This clone was recorded only once. In DNA, the CDR3 is TGTGCCAGCAGCTCATTACAGGGGTCGGGTGAAAAACTGTTTTTT. Protein product: CASSSLQGSGEKLFF. The chain employs TRBV27 and TRBJ1-4; 7 bases are a match to TRBD1. This CDR3 is 15 amino acids long. Per germline, CDR1 MNHEY and CDR2 SMNVEV (reference sequence). The ends lost 6 bases at V and 7 bases at J; junction bases unmatched: 11.

V usage is TRBV7-9 and J usage is TRBJ2-5, with 8 bases identical to TRBD2. V lost 4 bases, J lost 6 bases, and 4 bases stayed unmatched. Looked up from germline, CDR1 is SEHNR and CDR2 is FQNEAQ (reference sequence). This CDR3 has 13 residues. DNA of the CDR3: TGTGCCAGCAGCTCGAGGACTAGCAAGACCCAGTACTTC. Amino acid sequence: CASSSRTSKTQYF.

The chain recombines TRBV6-5 with TRBJ2-7; tentative D call: TRBD1 (5 bases). Germline V CDR1 and CDR2: MNHEY, SVGAGI. This CDR3 has 15 amino acids. The germline V and J ends were trimmed by 4 bases and 2 bases, with 15 bases remaining between them. The CDR3 region is CASSLLGHLPYEQYF. CDR3 DNA: TGTGCCAGCAGTTTACTCGGACACCTCCCCTACGAGCAGTACTTC.